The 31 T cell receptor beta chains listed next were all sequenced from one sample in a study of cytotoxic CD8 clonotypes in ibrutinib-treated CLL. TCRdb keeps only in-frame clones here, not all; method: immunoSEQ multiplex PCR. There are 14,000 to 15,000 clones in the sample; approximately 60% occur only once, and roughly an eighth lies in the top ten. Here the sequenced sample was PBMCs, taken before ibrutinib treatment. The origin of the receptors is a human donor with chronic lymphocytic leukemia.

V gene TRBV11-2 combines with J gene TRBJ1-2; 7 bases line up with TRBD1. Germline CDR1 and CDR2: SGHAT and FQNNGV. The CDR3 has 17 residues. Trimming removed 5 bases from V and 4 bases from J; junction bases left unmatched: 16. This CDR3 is CASSLKVLAGQTYGYTF. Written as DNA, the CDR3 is TGTGCCAGCAGCCTAAAGGTGCTGGCGGGACAGACCTATGGCTACACCTTC.

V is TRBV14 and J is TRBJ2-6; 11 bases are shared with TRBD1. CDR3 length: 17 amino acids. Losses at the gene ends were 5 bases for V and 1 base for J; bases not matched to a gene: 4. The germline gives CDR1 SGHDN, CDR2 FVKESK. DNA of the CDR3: TGTGCCAGCAGCAAGGACAGGGGGCAGTCTGGGGCCAACGTCCTGACTTTC. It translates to CASSKDRGQSGANVLTF.

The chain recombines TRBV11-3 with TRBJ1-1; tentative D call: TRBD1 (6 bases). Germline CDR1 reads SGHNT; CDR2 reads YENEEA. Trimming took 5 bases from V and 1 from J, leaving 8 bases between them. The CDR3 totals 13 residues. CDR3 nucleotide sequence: TGTGCCAGCAGCCGAGGGGGGAACACTGAAGCTTTCTTT. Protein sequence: CASSRGGNTEAFF.

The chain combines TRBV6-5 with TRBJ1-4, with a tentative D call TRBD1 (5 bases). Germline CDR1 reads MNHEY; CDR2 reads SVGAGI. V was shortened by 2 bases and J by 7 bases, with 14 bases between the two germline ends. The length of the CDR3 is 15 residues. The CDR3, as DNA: TGTGCCAGCAGTTACAGGGGAGGTGGTGGTGAAAAACTGTTTTTT. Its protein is CASSYRGGGGEKLFF.

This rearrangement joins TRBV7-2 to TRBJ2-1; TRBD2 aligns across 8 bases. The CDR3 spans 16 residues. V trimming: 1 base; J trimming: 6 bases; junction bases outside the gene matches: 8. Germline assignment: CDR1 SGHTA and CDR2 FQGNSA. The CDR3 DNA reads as TGTGCCAGCAGCTTAGTTCATTTGCGGGGGGTCAATGAGCAGTTCTTC. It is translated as CASSLVHLRGVNEQFF. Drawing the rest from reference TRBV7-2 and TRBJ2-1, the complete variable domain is GAGVSQSPSNKVTEKGKDVELRCDPISGHTALYWYRQSLGQGLEFLIYFQGNSAPDKSGLPSDRFSAERTGGSVSTLTIQRTQQEDSAVYLCASSLVHLRGVNEQFFGPGTRLTVL.

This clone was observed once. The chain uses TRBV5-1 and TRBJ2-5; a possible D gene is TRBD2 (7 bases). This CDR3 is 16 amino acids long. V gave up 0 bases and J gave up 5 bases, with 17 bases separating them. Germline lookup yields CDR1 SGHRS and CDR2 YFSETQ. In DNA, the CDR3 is TGCGCCAGCAGCTTGGTTGGCCAGGGGAGGGGTGAGACCCAGTACTTC. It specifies CASSLVGQGRGETQYF.

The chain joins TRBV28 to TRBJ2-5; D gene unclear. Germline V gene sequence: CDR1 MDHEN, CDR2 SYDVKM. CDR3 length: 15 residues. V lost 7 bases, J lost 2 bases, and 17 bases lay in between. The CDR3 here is CASTTTRRKQETQYF. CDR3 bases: TGTGCCAGCACCACGACCCGACGGAAGCAAGAGACCCAGTACTTC.

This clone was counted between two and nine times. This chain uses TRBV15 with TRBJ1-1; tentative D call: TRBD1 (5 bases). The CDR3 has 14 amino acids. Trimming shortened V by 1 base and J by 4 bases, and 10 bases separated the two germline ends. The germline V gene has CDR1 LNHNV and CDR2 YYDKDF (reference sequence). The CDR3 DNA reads TGTGCCACCAGCAGAGGGGGGTGGAGCACTGAAGCTTTCTTT. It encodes CATSRGGWSTEAFF.

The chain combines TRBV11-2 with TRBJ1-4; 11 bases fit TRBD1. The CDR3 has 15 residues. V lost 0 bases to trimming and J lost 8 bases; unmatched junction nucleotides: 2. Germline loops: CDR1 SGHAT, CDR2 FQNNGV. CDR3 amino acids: CASSLDRTGGEKLFF. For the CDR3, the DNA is TGTGCCAGCAGCTTAGATCGGACAGGGGGCGAAAAACTGTTTTTT.

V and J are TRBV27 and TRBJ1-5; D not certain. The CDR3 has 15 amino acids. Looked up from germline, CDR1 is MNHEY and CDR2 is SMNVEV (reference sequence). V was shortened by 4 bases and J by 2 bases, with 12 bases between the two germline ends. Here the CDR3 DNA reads TGTGCCAGCAGTTCCGACACACTGGGCAATCAGCCCCAGCATTTT. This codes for CASSSDTLGNQPQHF.

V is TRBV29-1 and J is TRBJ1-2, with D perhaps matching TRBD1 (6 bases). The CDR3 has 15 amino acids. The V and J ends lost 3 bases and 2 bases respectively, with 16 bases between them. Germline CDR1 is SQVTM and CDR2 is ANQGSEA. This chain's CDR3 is CSVEQWAGENYGYTF. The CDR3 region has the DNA TGCAGCGTTGAGCAGTGGGCAGGGGAGAACTATGGCTACACCTTC.

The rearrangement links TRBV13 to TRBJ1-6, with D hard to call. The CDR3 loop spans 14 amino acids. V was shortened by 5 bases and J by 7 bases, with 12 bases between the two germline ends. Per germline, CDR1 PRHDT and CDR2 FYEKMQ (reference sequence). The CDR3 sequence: CASSVSGGNSPLHF. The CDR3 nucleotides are TGTGCCAGCAGCGTTTCTGGAGGAAATTCACCCCTCCACTTT.

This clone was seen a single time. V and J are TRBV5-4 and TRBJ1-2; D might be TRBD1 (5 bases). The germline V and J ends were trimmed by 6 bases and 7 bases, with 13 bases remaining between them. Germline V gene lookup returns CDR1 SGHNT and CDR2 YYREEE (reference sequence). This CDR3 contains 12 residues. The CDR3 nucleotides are TGTGCCAGCAATGGCAGGGTGGGTGGCTACACCTTC. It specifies CASNGRVGGYTF.

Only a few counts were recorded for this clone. CDR3 sequence reads: CSASFDTEAFF. CDR3 DNA: TGCAGTGCCAGCTTCGACACTGAAGCTTTCTTT. The chain couples TRBV20-1 to TRBJ1-1, with D unclear. Germline CDR1 reads DFQATT; CDR2 reads SNEGSKA (reference sequence). V was trimmed by 6 bases and J by 3 bases, leaving 8 bases between them. This CDR3 comprises 11 residues.

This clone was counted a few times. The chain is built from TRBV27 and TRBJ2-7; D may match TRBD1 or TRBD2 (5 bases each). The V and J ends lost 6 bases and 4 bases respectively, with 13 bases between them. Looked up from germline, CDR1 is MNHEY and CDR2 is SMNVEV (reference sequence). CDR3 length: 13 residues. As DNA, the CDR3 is TGTGCCAGCAGCCCGGGACCCCTGTACGAGCAGTACGTC. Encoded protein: CASSPGPLYEQYV.

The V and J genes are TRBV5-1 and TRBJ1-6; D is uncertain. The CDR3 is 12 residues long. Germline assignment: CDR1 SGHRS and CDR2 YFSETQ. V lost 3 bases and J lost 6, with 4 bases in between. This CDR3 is CASSSTNSPLHF. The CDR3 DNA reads TGCGCCAGCAGCTCGACTAATTCACCCCTCCACTTT.

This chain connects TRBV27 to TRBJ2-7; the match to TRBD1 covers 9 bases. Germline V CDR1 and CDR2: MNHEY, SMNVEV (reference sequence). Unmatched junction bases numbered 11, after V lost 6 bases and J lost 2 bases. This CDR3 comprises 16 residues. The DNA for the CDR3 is TGTGCCAGCAGGCGCCATGGGACAGGGATCGCCTACGAGCAGTACTTC. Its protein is CASRRHGTGIAYEQYF.

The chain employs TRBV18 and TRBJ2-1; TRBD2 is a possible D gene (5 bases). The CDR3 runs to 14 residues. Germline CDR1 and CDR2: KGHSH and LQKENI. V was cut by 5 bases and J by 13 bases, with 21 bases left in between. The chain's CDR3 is CASSDPGGTRSQFF. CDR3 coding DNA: TGTGCCAGCTCAGACCCCGGAGGTACGCGATCACAGTTCTTC.

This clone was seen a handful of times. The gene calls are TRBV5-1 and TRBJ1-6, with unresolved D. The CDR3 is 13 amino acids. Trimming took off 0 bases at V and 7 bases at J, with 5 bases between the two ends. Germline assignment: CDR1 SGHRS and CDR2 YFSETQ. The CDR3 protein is CASSLVRNSPLHF. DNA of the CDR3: TGCGCCAGCAGCTTGGTTCGGAATTCACCCCTCCACTTT.

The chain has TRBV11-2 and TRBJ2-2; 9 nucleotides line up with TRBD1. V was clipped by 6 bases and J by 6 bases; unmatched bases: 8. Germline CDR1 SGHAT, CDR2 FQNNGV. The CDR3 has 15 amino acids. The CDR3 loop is CASSHNRGLAGELFF. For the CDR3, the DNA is TGTGCCAGCAGTCATAACAGGGGGCTCGCCGGGGAGCTGTTTTTT.

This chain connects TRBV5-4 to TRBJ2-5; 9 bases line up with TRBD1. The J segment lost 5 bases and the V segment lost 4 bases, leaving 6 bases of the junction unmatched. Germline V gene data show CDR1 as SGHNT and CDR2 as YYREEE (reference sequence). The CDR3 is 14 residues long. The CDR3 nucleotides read TGTGCCAGCAGCACGGGACAGGGCCGGGAGACCCAGTACTTC. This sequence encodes CASSTGQGRETQYF.

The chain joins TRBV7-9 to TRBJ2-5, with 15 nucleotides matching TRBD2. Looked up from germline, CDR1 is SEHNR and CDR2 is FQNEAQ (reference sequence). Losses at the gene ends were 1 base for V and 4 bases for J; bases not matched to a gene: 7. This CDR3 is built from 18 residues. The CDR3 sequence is CASSLDWTSGRGRETQYF. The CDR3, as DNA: TGTGCCAGCAGCTTAGACTGGACTAGCGGGAGGGGAAGAGAGACCCAGTACTTC.

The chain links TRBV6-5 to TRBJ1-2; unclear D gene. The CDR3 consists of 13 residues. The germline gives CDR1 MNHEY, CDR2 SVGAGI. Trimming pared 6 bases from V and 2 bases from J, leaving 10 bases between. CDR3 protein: CASSPGQNYGYTF. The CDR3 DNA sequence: TGTGCCAGCAGCCCCGGCCAAAACTATGGCTACACCTTC.

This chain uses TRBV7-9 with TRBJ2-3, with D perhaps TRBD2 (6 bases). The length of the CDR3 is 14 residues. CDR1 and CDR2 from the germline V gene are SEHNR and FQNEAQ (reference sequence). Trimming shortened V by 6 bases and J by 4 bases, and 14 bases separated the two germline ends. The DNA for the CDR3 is TGTGCCAGCAGGGTTACTTCGGGAGCAGATACGCAGTATTTT. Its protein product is CASRVTSGADTQYF.

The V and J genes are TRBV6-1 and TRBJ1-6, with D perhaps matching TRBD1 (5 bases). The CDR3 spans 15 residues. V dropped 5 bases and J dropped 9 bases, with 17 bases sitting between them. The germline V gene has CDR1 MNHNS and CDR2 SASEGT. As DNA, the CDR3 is TGTGCCAGCAGTTCATCCTTCCTGGGGGGTTCACCCCTCCACTTT. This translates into CASSSSFLGGSPLHF.

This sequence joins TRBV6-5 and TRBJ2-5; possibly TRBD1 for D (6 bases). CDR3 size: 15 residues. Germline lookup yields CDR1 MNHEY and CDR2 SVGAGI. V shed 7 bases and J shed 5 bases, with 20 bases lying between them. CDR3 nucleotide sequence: TGTGCCAGCAAATGGGACACACCCCGGCGGGAGACCCAGTACTTC. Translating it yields CASKWDTPRRETQYF.

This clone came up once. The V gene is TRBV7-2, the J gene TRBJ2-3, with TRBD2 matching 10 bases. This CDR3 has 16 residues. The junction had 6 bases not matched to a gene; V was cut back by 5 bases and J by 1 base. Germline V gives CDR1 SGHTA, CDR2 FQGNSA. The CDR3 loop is CASSLLSGRGTDTQYF. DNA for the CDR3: TGTGCCAGCAGCCTGCTAAGCGGGAGGGGCACAGATACGCAGTATTTT.

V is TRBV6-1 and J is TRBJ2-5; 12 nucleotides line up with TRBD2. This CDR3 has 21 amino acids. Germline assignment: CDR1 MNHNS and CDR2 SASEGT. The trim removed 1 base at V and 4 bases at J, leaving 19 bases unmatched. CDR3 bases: TGTGCCAGCAGTGAAGGGATTAACTCGGCTAGCGGGAGGGCCAGCGGAGAGACCCAGTACTTC. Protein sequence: CASSEGINSASGRASGETQYF.

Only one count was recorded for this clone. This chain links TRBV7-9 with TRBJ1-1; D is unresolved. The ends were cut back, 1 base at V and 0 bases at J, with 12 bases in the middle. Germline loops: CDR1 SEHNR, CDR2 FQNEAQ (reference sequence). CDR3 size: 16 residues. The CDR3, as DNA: TGTGCCAGCAGCTTAGGCCTCCCGGCCTTGAACACTGAAGCTTTCTTT. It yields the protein CASSLGLPALNTEAFF.

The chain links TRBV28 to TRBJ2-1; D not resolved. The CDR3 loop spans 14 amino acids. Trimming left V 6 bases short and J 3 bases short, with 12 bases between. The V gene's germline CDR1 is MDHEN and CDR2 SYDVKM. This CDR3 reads CASSPVKFYNEQFF. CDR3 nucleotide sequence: TGTGCCAGCAGCCCAGTCAAATTCTACAATGAGCAGTTCTTC.

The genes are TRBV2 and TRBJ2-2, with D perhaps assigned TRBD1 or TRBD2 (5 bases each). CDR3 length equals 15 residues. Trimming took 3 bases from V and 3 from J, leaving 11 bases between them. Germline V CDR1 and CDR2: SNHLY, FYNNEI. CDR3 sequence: CASSDGGRDTGELFF. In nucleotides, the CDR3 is TGTGCCAGCAGTGATGGGGGTCGGGACACCGGGGAGCTGTTTTTT.